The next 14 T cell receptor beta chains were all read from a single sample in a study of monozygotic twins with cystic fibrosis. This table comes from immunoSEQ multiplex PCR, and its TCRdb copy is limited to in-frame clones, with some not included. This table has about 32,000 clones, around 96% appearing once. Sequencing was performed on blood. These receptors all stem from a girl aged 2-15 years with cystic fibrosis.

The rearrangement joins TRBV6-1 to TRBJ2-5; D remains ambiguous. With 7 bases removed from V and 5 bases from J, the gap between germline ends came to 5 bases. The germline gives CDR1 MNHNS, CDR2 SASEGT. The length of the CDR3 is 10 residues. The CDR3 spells CASIRETQYF. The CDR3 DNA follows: TGTGCCAGCATAAGGGAGACCCAGTACTTC.

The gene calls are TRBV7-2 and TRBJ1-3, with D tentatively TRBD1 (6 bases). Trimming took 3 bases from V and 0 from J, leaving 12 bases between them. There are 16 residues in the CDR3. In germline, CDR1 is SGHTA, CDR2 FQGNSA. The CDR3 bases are TGTGCCAGCAGCTTGACAGGAGGAAGCTCTGGAAACACCATATATTTT. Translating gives CASSLTGGSSGNTIYF.

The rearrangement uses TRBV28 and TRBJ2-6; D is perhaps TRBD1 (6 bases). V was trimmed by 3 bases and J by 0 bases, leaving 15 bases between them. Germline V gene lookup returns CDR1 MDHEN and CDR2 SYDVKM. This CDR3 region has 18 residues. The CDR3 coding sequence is TGTGCCAGCAGTTTCACAGGGATGTTAAGCTCTGGGGCCAACGTCCTGACTTTC. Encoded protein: CASSFTGMLSSGANVLTF.

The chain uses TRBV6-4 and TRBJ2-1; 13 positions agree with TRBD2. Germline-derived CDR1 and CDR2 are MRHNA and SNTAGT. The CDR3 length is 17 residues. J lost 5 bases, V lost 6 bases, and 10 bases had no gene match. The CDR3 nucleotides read TGTGCCAGCAGCCTCAATCGACTAGCGGGAGGTCACAATGAGCAGTTCTTC. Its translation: CASSLNRLAGGHNEQFF.

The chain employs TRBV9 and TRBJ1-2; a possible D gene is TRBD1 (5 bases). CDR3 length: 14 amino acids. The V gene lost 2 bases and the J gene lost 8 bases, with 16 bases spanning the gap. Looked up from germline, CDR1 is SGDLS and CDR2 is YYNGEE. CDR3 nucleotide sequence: TGTGCCAGCAGCGTGTCCAGGGCGGGGCTAGGCTACACCTTC. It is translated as CASSVSRAGLGYTF. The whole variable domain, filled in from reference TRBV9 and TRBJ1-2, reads DSGVTQTPKHLITATGQRVTLRCSPRSGDLSVYWYQQSLDQGLQFLIQYYNGEERAKGNILERFSAQQFPDLHSELNLSSLELGDSALYFCASSVSRAGLGYTFGSGTRLTVV.

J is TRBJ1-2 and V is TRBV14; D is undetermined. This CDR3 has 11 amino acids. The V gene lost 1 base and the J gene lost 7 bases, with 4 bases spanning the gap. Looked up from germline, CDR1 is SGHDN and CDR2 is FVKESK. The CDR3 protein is CASSQGGGYTF. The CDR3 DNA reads TGTGCCAGCAGCCAAGGGGGTGGCTACACCTTC. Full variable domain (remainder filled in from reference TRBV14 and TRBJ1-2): EAGVTQFPSHSVIEKGQTVTLRCDPISGHDNLYWYRRVMGKEIKFLLHFVKESKQDESGMPNNRFLAERTGGTYSTLKVQPAELEDSGVYFCASSQGGGYTFGSGTRLTVV.

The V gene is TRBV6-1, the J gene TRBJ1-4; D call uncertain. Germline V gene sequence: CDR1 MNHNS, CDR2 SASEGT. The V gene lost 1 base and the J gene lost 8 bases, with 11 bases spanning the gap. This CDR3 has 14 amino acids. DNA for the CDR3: TGTGCCAGCAGTGAAGGGAATTCACGGGAAAAACTGTTTTTT. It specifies CASSEGNSREKLFF.

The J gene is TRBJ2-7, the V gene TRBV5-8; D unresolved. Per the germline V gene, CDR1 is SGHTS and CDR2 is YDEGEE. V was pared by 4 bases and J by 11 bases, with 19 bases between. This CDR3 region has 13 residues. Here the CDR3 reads CASSPQFAGSEYF. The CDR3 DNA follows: TGTGCCAGCAGCCCTCAATTCGCTGGATCCGAGTACTTC.

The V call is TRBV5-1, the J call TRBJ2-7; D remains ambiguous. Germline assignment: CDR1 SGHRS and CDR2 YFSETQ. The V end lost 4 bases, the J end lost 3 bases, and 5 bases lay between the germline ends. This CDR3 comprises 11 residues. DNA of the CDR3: TGCGCCAGCAGCGCTAACTACGAGCAGTACTTC. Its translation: CASSANYEQYF.

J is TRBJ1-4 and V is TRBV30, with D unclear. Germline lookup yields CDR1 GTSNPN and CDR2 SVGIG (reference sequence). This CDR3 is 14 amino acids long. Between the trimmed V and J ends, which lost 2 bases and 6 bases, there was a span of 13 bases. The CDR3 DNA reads TGTGCCTGGAGTTCTCAGAAAGGGTATGAAAAACTGTTTTTT. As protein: CAWSSQKGYEKLFF.

The CDR3 DNA follows: TGTGCCAGCAGACCCGCTGGGGAGACCCAGTACTTC. It codes for CASRPAGETQYF. The chain combines TRBV2 with TRBJ2-5; D not resolved. Germline CDR1 and CDR2: SNHLY and FYNNEI. This CDR3 is built from 12 residues. V gave up 6 bases and J gave up 5 bases, with 10 bases separating them. Combining the CDR3 with reference TRBV2 and TRBJ2-5 gives the whole variable domain EPEVTQTPSHQVTQMGQEVILRCVPISNHLYFYWYRQILGQKVEFLVSFYNNEISEKSEIFDDQFSVERPDGSNFTLKIRSTKLEDSAMYFCASRPAGETQYFGPGTRLLVL.

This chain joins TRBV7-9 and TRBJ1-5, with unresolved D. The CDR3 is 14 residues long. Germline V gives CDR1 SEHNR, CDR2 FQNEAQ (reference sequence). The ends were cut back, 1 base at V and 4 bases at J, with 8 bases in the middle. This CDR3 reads CASSLERGNQPQHF. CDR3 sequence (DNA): TGTGCCAGCAGCTTAGAACGGGGAAATCAGCCCCAGCATTTT.

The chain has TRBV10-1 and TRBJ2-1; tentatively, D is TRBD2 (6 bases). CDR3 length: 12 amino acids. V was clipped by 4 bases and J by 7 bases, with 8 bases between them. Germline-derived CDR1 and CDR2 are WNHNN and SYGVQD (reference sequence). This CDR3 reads CASSGGRNEQFF. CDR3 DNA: TGCGCCAGCAGTGGGGGGAGGAATGAGCAGTTCTTC.

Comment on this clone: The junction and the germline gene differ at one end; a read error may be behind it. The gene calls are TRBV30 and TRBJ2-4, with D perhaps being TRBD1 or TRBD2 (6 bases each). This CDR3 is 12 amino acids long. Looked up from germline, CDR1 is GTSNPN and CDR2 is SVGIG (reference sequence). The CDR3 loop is CAWNQGFRGQNF. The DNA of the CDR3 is TGTGCCTGGAATCAAGGGTTCCGGGGGCAGAACTTC.